This TCR beta chain was observed in a study of T cells after yellow fever vaccination. Study information: Fractions of limited cellularity were prepared by means of SMART-Seq v4 Ultra Low Input.

This clonotype showed up just a few times. Antigen unknown. Overall study findings and caveats: Post-booster reappearance was seen for most primary-vaccination clones (just over 95% CD4, 80% to 90% CD8). Only a small proportion of the clonotypes turned up in both the CD4 and the CD8 compartments, likely arising from convergent recombination.

The V end was cut by 5 bases, the J end by 4 bases, with 11 bases between. The CDR3 has 12 residues. Germline V gene data show CDR1 as DFQATT and CDR2 as SNEGSKA (reference sequence). In making TCR cDNA, 5'RACE template switching added a universal primer site and UMIs to it. TCRdb passed the 5' RACE reads through MiXCR, listing each CDR3 protein once. This table has 150,000 to 200,000 distinct CDR3 sequences, roughly 8.8% appearing once. The rearrangement links TRBV20-1 to TRBJ1-1; D remains unclear. The sequence came from a man younger than 30 who received the YFV17D yellow fever vaccine. This specimen consisted of CD8+ T cells sorted from PBMCs, obtained 45 days after the yellow fever booster vaccination. The CDR3 DNA reads as TGCAGTGCTTGGGGATGGGGCACTGAAGCTTTCTTT. Encoded protein: CSAWGWGTEAFF.